This TCR beta chain was found in a study of T cells in Graves' hyperthyroidism and ophthalmopathy. Deletions cut 3 bases from V and 0 bases from J, with 8 bases between. CDR1 is SQVTM and CDR2 is ANQGSEA in the germline V gene. CDR3 length: 13 amino acids. RNA transcripts yielded amplified TCR beta CDR3 regions. First-round RT-PCR of the TCR CDR3 relied on the HTBI primer set. TCRdb ran MiXCR on the multiplex PCR reads and lists one entry per CDR3 protein. Of some 500,000 distinct CDR3 sequences listed, approximately 24% were seen once; the top ten hold roughly 10%. Together with thyroid ultrasound, orbital computed tomography, serum thyroxine and TRAb, clinical symptoms were used for diagnoses. This clonotype was seen more than once but under ten times.

This chain joins TRBV29-1 and TRBJ1-1, with D uncertain. Sequenced: blood. The source is a woman aged 25 to 39 with Graves' ophthalmopathy. The CDR3 region has the DNA TGCAGCGTTGATGAACCAATGAACACTGAAGCTTTCTTT. Residues: CSVDEPMNTEAFF.